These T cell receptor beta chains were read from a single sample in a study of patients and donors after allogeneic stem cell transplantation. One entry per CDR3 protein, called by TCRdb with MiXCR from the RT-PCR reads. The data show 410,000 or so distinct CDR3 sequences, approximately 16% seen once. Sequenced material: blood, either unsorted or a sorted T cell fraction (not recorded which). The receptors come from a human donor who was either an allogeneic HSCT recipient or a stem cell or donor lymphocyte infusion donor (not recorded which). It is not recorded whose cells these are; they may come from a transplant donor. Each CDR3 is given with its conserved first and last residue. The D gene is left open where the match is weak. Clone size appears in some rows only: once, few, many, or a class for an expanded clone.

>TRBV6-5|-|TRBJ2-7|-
CASSYGEVRYEQYF
TGTGCCAGCAGTTACGGGGAGGTTCGATACGAGCAGTACTTC
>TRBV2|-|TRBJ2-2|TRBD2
CASSKLAGGPNTGELFF
TGTGCCAGCAGTAAACTAGCGGGGGGCCCGAACACCGGGGAGCTGTTTTTT
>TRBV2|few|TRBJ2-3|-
CASSLRAGAVGDTQYF
TGTGCCAGCAGTCTCCGTGCGGGGGCCGTGGGAGATACGCAGTATTTT
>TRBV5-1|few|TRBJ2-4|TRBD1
CASSLSWQGETNIQYF
TGCGCCAGCAGCTTGAGTTGGCAGGGGGAAACAAACATTCAGTACTTC
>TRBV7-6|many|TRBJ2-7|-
CASSLVGGKQYF
TGTGCCAGCAGCTTAGTCGGCGGTAAGCAGTACTTC
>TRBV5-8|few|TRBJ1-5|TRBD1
CASSLGGTGGKKPQHF
TGTGCCAGCAGCTTGGGTGGGACAGGGGGCAAGAAGCCCCAGCATTTT
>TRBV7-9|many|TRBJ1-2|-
CASSPRGGYGYTF
TGTGCCAGCAGCCCTCGGGGAGGTTATGGCTACACCTTC
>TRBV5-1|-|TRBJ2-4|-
CASSLVGANIQYF
TGCGCCAGCAGCTTGGTAGGAGCCAACATTCAGTACTTC
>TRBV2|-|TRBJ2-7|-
CASSGGNRYEQYF
TGTGCCAGCAGTGGGGGGAACCGCTACGAGCAGTACTTC
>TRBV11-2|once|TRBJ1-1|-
CASSLDLRGKEAFF
TGTGCCAGCAGCTTAGATTTGCGAGGGAAGGAAGCTTTCTTT
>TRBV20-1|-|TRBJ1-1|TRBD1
CSASRGSNTEAFF
TGCAGTGCCTCCAGGGGGTCGAACACTGAAGCTTTCTTT
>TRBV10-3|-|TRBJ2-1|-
CAIRALRAQFF
TGTGCCATCAGGGCCCTCCGGGCGCAGTTCTTC
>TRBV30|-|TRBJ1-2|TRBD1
CAWKPTGRETYGYTF
TGTGCCTGGAAACCGACAGGGCGGGAAACCTATGGCTACACCTTC
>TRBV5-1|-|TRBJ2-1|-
CASSLGMLAGRNEQFF
TGCGCCAGCAGCTTGGGGATGTTGGCGGGGAGGAATGAGCAGTTCTTC
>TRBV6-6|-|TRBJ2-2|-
CAGRGQNTGELFF
TGTGCCGGCAGGGGTCAGAACACCGGGGAGCTGTTTTTT
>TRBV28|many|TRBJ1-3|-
CASSFGLWGNTIYF
TGTGCCAGCAGTTTCGGTCTGTGGGGAAACACCATATATTTT
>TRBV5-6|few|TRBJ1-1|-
CASSFAIIFNTEAFF
TGTGCCAGCAGCTTTGCTATAATTTTTAACACTGAAGCTTTCTTT
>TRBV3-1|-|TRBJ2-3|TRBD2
CASSQDMASGTTDTQYF
TGTGCCAGCAGCCAAGATATGGCTAGCGGGACCACAGATACGCAGTATTTT
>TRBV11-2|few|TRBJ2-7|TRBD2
CASSVGTSGSGEQYF
TGTGCCAGCAGCGTCGGGACTAGCGGGAGCGGCGAGCAGTACTTC
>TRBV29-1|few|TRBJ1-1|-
CSVDPNTEAFF
TGCAGCGTTGACCCCAACACTGAAGCTTTCTTT
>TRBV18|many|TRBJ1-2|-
CASSPDSNYGYTF
TGTGCCAGCTCACCTGACAGCAACTATGGCTACACCTTC
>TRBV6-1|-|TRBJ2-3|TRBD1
CASSRLGQGARDTQYF
TGTGCCAGCAGTCGGCTAGGACAGGGGGCGAGAGATACGCAGTATTTT